The 32 T cell receptor beta chains given below trace back to one sample, sequenced in a study of blood T cell repertoires in COVID-19. TCRdb keeps only in-frame clones here, not all; method: immunoSEQ multiplex PCR. The sample yields fewer than 55,000 clones, 82% seen once. Source material: peripheral blood. The source of these receptors is a human donor with acute or convalescent COVID-19. The donor label of this sample is uncertain.

J is TRBJ2-7 and V is TRBV6-5, with D tentatively TRBD2 (5 bases). This CDR3 region has 13 residues. CDR1 and CDR2 from the germline V gene are MNHEY and SVGAGI. V was trimmed by 6 bases and J by 5 bases, leaving 14 bases between them. The CDR3 sequence is CASRRAGPDEQYF. The CDR3 bases are TGTGCCAGCAGGCGGGCGGGTCCCGACGAGCAGTACTTC.

This clone was counted a few times. The genes are TRBV10-2 and TRBJ1-3; D call uncertain. CDR3 length equals 14 residues. V lost 3 bases and J 0 bases, leaving 6 bases between the germline ends. Germline CDR1 is WSHSY and CDR2 is SAAADI. The CDR3 sequence is CASSEGGSGNTIYF. The CDR3 DNA reads TGCGCCAGCAGTGAAGGAGGCTCTGGAAACACCATATATTTT.

This clone was counted only a few times. The chain employs TRBV3-1 (or the pseudogene TRBV3-2) and TRBJ2-7; D may be TRBD2 (5 bases). V lost 4 bases to trimming and J lost 7 bases, with 17 bases between them. CDR1 and CDR2 from the germline V gene are LGHDT and YNNKEL (reference sequence). The CDR3 is made up of 14 amino acids. The CDR3 bases are TGTGCCAGCAGCCCTCGGACTTATACCGCAGAGCAGTACTTC. It encodes CASSPRTYTAEQYF.

This chain uses TRBV25-1 with TRBJ2-7, with 8 bases lining up with TRBD2. The germline CDR1 and CDR2 sequences are MGHDK and SYGVNS. There are 14 residues in the CDR3. The V segment lost 4 bases and the J segment 5 bases; nucleotides outside the gene matches: 7. In DNA, the CDR3 is TGTGCCAGCAGTGTCCGGGGGGGCCTCCACGAGCAGTACTTC. Translated: CASSVRGGLHEQYF.

The rearrangement joins TRBV24-1 to TRBJ1-2; 7 nucleotides line up with TRBD1. Trimming took 2 bases from V and 5 from J; bases not matched to a gene: 10. Germline V gene data show CDR1 as KGHDR and CDR2 as SFDVKD. The CDR3 contains 16 residues. CDR3 sequence: CATSDSAPGTAYGYTF. In DNA form, the CDR3 reads TGTGCCACCAGTGATTCGGCGCCCGGGACAGCTTATGGCTACACCTTC.

The V and J genes are TRBV12-3 or TRBV12-4 and TRBJ1-3, with a weak D call TRBD1 (6 bases). V lost 6 bases and J lost 4, with 10 bases in between. This CDR3 region has 13 residues. The CDR3 sequence: CASSKTGGNTIYF. CDR3 nucleotide sequence: TGTGCCAGCAGCAAGACAGGAGGAAACACCATATATTTT.

The rearrangement joins TRBV12-5 to TRBJ2-3; a weak D match, TRBD2 (5 bases). V was trimmed by 1 base and J by 2 bases, leaving 10 bases between them. This CDR3 contains 15 residues. Germline CDR1 LGHNT, CDR2 FRNRAP. DNA for the CDR3: TGTGCTAGTGGTTTGGGGGCGGGCGCCACAGATACGCAGTATTTT. Translation gives CASGLGAGATDTQYF.

The rearrangement links TRBV15 to TRBJ1-6; TRBD1 aligns across 7 bases. This CDR3 spans 14 amino acids. V gave up 9 bases and J gave up 7 bases; unmatched junction bases: 9. The V gene's germline CDR1 is LNHNV and CDR2 YYDKDF (reference sequence). CDR3: CATRHRQGNSPLHF. In nucleotides, the CDR3 is TGTGCCACTCGTCATCGACAGGGCAATTCACCCCTCCACTTT.

This clone has more than one count but fewer than ten. This rearrangement joins TRBV29-1 to TRBJ1-2, with D possibly being TRBD1 (5 bases). From germline, CDR1 is SQVTM and CDR2 ANQGSEA. The CDR3 has 11 amino acids. With 7 bases removed from V and 8 bases from J, the gap between germline ends came to 14 bases. The CDR3 region is CSAGHSGGYTF. The CDR3 nucleotides are TGCAGCGCTGGACATTCCGGAGGCTACACCTTC. The full variable domain, its missing parts supplied by reference TRBV29-1 and TRBJ1-2, is SAVISQKPSRDICQRGTSLTIQCQVDSQVTMMFWYRQQPGQSLTLIATANQGSEATYESGFVIDKFPISRPNLTFSTLTVSNMSPEDSSIYLCSAGHSGGYTFGSGTRLTVV.

The chain joins TRBV28 to TRBJ1-5, with TRBD1 matching over 8 bases. From germline, CDR1 is MDHEN and CDR2 SYDVKM. The CDR3 extends over 16 amino acids. V was clipped by 2 bases and J by 5 bases; unmatched bases: 8. CDR3 DNA: TGTGCCAGCAGTTTAATTCGGACAGGGAAAGATCAGCCCCAGCATTTT. Amino acids: CASSLIRTGKDQPQHF.

V gene TRBV12-3 or TRBV12-4 combines with J gene TRBJ2-1, with D possibly TRBD2 on 6 matching bases. Trimming stripped 6 bases from V and 14 bases from J, with 17 bases between. This CDR3 has 12 amino acids. CDR3 sequence (DNA): TGTGCCAGCAGCGGGGAAACTAGGGAGGAGTTCTTC. Its protein product is CASSGETREEFF.

CDR3 nucleotide sequence: TGTGCCAGCAGCTTAATAGGAGGCAGCGACACTGAAGCTTTCTTT. Translation gives CASSLIGGSDTEAFF. The rearrangement links TRBV7-3 to TRBJ1-1; D remains ambiguous. The CDR3 consists of 15 residues. V was cut by 1 base and J by 3 bases, with 12 bases left in between. Germline-derived CDR1 and CDR2 are SGHTA and FQGTGA.

The rearrangement links TRBV5-8 to TRBJ1-2, with 9 bases identical to TRBD1. This CDR3 is built from 15 residues. Trimming cost V 4 bases and J 5 bases; bases outside gene matches: 9. Germline assignment: CDR1 SGHTS and CDR2 YDEGEE. CDR3 bases: TGTGCCAGCAGCCTAGTGGGACAGGGAGAATATGGCTACACCTTC. Translating it yields CASSLVGQGEYGYTF.

The CDR3 here is CASSQDPDDRIVKTQYF. CDR3 DNA: TGCGCCAGCAGCCAAGATCCTGACGACAGGATCGTAAAGACCCAGTACTTC. The chain couples TRBV4-1 to TRBJ2-5, with a tentative D call TRBD1 (6 bases). The CDR3 is made up of 17 amino acids. Germline lookup yields CDR1 MGHRA and CDR2 YSYEKL. V gave up 0 bases and J gave up 6 bases, with 20 bases separating them.

The chain links TRBV12-2 to TRBJ2-3; TRBD2 is the table's D call and was not checked against the DNA. TRBV12-2 constitutes a pseudogene. The CDR3 loop spans 15 amino acids. CDR3 bases: TGTGCAAGTCGCTTAGGACTGTTACGCACAGATACGCAGTATTTT. As protein: CASRLGLLRTDTQYF.

The chain recombines TRBV29-1 with TRBJ2-3; the D gene is possibly TRBD1 (5 bases). CDR3 size: 14 residues. CDR1 SQVTM and CDR2 ANQGSEA come from the germline V gene. Trimming left V 6 bases short and J 0 bases short, with 13 bases between. Here the CDR3 reads CSVKQVPSTDTQYF. CDR3 coding DNA: TGCAGCGTAAAACAGGTTCCTAGCACAGATACGCAGTATTTT.

This rearrangement joins TRBV6-2 or TRBV6-3 to TRBJ1-1; a possible D gene is TRBD1 (6 bases). The CDR3 spans 14 residues. Germline assignment: CDR1 MNHEY and CDR2 SVGEGT. The germline V and J ends were trimmed by 5 bases and 3 bases, with 13 bases remaining between them. In DNA form, the CDR3 reads TGTGCCAGCAGTACCCTACAGGGCCACACTGAAGCTTTCTTT. This gives the protein CASSTLQGHTEAFF.

The chain carries TRBV9 and TRBJ2-2; D is ambiguous. V lost 1 base to trimming and J lost 0 bases, with 7 bases between them. There are 15 residues in the CDR3. CDR1 is SGDLS and CDR2 is YYNGEE in the germline V gene. CDR3 nucleotide sequence: TGTGCCAGCAGCGTACAGTCCGCGAACACCGGGGAGCTGTTTTTT. Its translation is CASSVQSANTGELFF.

The gene calls are TRBV10-2 and TRBJ2-4; 12 bases are shared with TRBD2. CDR1 is WSHSY and CDR2 is SAAADI in the germline V gene. This CDR3 comprises 18 residues. Germline trimming cut 3 bases from V and 0 bases from J; bases unmatched to any gene: 6. CDR3 coding DNA: TGCGCCAGCAGTGATTCTCTAGCGGGGGGGCTAGCCAAAAACATTCAGTACTTC. Protein: CASSDSLAGGLAKNIQYF.

J is TRBJ2-1 and V is TRBV6-4, with a possible D match to TRBD2 (5 bases). Germline V gene lookup returns CDR1 MRHNA and CDR2 SNTAGT. V lost 3 bases and J lost 0, with 9 bases in between. This CDR3 comprises 15 residues. This chain's CDR3 is CASSDRGSSYNEQFF. The DNA of the CDR3 is TGTGCCAGCAGTGATCGAGGGAGCTCCTACAATGAGCAGTTCTTC.

This clone was detected only a few times. This chain joins TRBV9 and TRBJ2-5, with a possible D match to TRBD2 (5 bases). Trimming took 5 bases from V and 5 from J, leaving 16 bases between them. The germline V gene encodes CDR1 SGDLS and CDR2 YYNGEE. The CDR3 is 14 residues long. CDR3 region: CASSRSLGEETQYF. DNA of the CDR3: TGTGCCAGCAGTCGTAGCTTGGGAGAGGAGACCCAGTACTTC.

The chain has TRBV6-5 and TRBJ1-5, with 11 bases aligning to TRBD1. Germline CDR1 reads MNHEY; CDR2 reads SVGAGI. The CDR3 is made up of 16 amino acids. Trimming took 4 bases from V and 1 from J; bases not matched to a gene: 3. CDR3 coding DNA: TGTGCCAGCAGTTCCCGGGACAGGGGGAGCAATCAGCCCCAGCATTTT. Translating gives CASSSRDRGSNQPQHF.

The gene calls are TRBV11-3 and TRBJ2-7; 8 bases are shared with TRBD2. This CDR3 has 19 residues. Trimming cost V 5 bases and J 5 bases; bases outside gene matches: 23. CDR1 is SGHNT, CDR2 YENEEA, per germline. CDR3 sequence reads: CASSPSLPHPGGGPDEQYF. CDR3 nucleotides: TGTGCCAGCAGCCCCTCCTTGCCCCACCCGGGGGGGGGCCCCGACGAGCAGTACTTC.

The chain is built from TRBV7-2 and TRBJ1-3; D uncertain. Germline V gene data show CDR1 as SGHTA and CDR2 as FQGNSA. V lost 1 base, J lost 0 bases, and 10 bases lay in between. CDR3 length: 16 residues. The CDR3 is CASSLVLGRSGNTIYF. The CDR3 DNA reads as TGTGCCAGCAGCTTAGTTTTGGGCCGCTCTGGAAACACCATATATTTT. Full variable domain (remainder filled in from reference TRBV7-2 and TRBJ1-3): GAGVSQSPSNKVTEKGKDVELRCDPISGHTALYWYRQSLGQGLEFLIYFQGNSAPDKSGLPSDRFSAERTGGSVSTLTIQRTQQEDSAVYLCASSLVLGRSGNTIYFGEGSWLTVV.

This clone showed up just once. This chain links TRBV18 with TRBJ2-5; TRBD2 matches 8 bases. This CDR3 is 14 amino acids long. The germline V gene has CDR1 KGHSH and CDR2 LQKENI. Trimming took 0 bases from V and 3 from J; bases not matched to a gene: 0. For the CDR3, the DNA is TGTGCCAGCTCACCACCTAGCGGGGAAGAGACCCAGTACTTC. Translated, it gives CASSPPSGEETQYF.

In its sample, this clone was seen once. The chain joins TRBV28 to TRBJ1-6, with D unclear. Trimming took off 6 bases at V and 3 bases at J, with 6 bases between the two ends. The germline gives CDR1 MDHEN, CDR2 SYDVKM. The CDR3 runs 13 residues. CDR3 region: CASRSYYNSPLHF. The CDR3 nucleotides read TGTGCCAGCAGAAGCTACTATAATTCACCCCTCCACTTT.

The gene calls are TRBV19 and TRBJ1-1, with 8 positions matching TRBD1. The junction had 8 bases not matched to a gene; V was cut back by 5 bases and J by 6 bases. The CDR3 length is 14 residues. Germline V gene sequence: CDR1 LNHDA, CDR2 SQIVND (reference sequence). For the CDR3, the DNA is TGTGCCAGTAGTGCGGACAGGGCGTTCCCTGAAGCTTTCTTT. Protein product: CASSADRAFPEAFF.

V is TRBV19 and J is TRBJ1-5; the D gene is possibly TRBD1 (6 bases). V dropped 6 bases and J dropped 7 bases, with 16 bases sitting between them. CDR3 size: 14 residues. Germline assignment: CDR1 LNHDA and CDR2 SQIVND (reference sequence). The CDR3 DNA reads as TGTGCCAGTAGGGACCAGGGGTCCCTCCAGCCCCAGCATTTT. This sequence encodes CASRDQGSLQPQHF.

The rearrangement uses TRBV7-2 and TRBJ1-2; possibly TRBD1 for D (6 bases). With 5 bases removed from V and 0 bases from J, the gap between germline ends came to 10 bases. The CDR3 is 14 residues long. Germline CDR1 is SGHTA and CDR2 is FQGNSA. CDR3 amino acids: CASSADSSNYGYTF. The DNA of the CDR3 is TGTGCCAGCAGCGCGGACAGCTCTAACTATGGCTACACCTTC.

The chain combines TRBV7-2 with TRBJ2-1; D perhaps matches TRBD1 (5 bases). Germline V gene data show CDR1 as SGHTA and CDR2 as FQGNSA. Trimming stripped 10 bases from V and 5 bases from J, with 21 bases between. The CDR3 spans 15 residues. CDR3 region: CATSRNPRQNNEQFF. The DNA of the CDR3 is TGTGCCACCTCCCGTAATCCTCGACAGAACAATGAGCAGTTCTTC.

V usage is TRBV6-5 and J usage is TRBJ1-1, with 8 positions matching TRBD1. The CDR3 sequence is 14 residues long. The germline V gene has CDR1 MNHEY and CDR2 SVGAGI. V shed 7 bases, J shed 5 bases, and the junction held 9 bases outside the gene matches. The CDR3 nucleotides read TGTGCCAGCATAGGGGGACAGGCGGGTACTGAAGCTTTCTTT. This gives the protein CASIGGQAGTEAFF.

This chain joins TRBV18 and TRBJ1-1, with TRBD1 identical over 7 bases. V shed 0 bases, J shed 3 bases, and the junction held 4 bases outside the gene matches. Germline V CDR1 and CDR2: KGHSH, LQKENI. This CDR3 spans 15 amino acids. The DNA of the CDR3 is TGTGCCAGCTCACCACCGGGCAGGGGGGACACTGAAGCTTTCTTT. It yields the protein CASSPPGRGDTEAFF.